This T cell receptor beta chain was captured by sequencing in a study of blood T cell repertoires in COVID-19. Overall study context: The United States, Italy and Spain were the sources of the acute and convalescent COVID-19 samples. T cells, B-cell-depleted T cells, or PBMCs supplied cDNA or gDNA.

The germline gives CDR1 SNHLY, CDR2 FYNNEI. Unmatched junction bases numbered 10, after V lost 8 bases and J lost 4 bases. The CDR3 contains 14 residues. Per the authors' pipeline: Counts of nucleated cells, estimated from reference gene primer amplification, were obtained. Profiled with immunoSEQ multiplex PCR; TCRdb holds only in-frame clones, not every one. The DNA gave D and trimming, while V, J and clone size come from that table. The sample shows 63,000 or so clones, about 81% of them seen only once. This chain joins TRBV2 and TRBJ1-2, with 7 positions matching TRBD1. This sequence was found in a human donor in a cohort sampled during active COVID-19. The sample taken for sequencing was peripheral blood. CDR3 nucleotides: TGTGCCAGCCTCAGGGGGGCGGGGTTCTATGGCTACACCTTC. Translation gives CASLRGAGFYGYTF.